The 20 T cell receptor beta chains listed next were all sequenced from one sample in a study of blood T cell repertoires in COVID-19. The data were produced by immunoSEQ multiplex PCR, yet TCRdb's version contains in-frame clones alone and is incomplete. The sample has 63,000 or so clones, over 85% seen once; the top ten hold 1.3% to 1.5%. Sequencing was done on a sample of peripheral blood. These receptors came from a man between 60 and 70 years old with acute or convalescent COVID-19.

V and J are TRBV2 and TRBJ1-5; possibly TRBD1 for D (5 bases). Germline V gene lookup returns CDR1 SNHLY and CDR2 FYNNEI. V was trimmed by 5 bases and J by 0 bases, leaving 11 bases between them. The CDR3 is made up of 15 amino acids. The CDR3 is CASSPDRLSNQPQHF. The DNA of the CDR3 is TGTGCCAGCAGTCCAGACAGACTTAGCAATCAGCCCCAGCATTTT. The full variable domain, completed using reference TRBV2 and TRBJ1-5, is EPEVTQTPSHQVTQMGQEVILRCVPISNHLYFYWYRQILGQKVEFLVSFYNNEISEKSEIFDDQFSVERPDGSNFTLKIRSTKLEDSAMYFCASSPDRLSNQPQHFGDGTRLSIL.

The gene calls are TRBV7-2 and TRBJ1-2, with D hard to call. This CDR3 comprises 14 residues. Trimming took off 2 bases at V and 2 bases at J, with 9 bases between the two ends. The germline V gene encodes CDR1 SGHTA and CDR2 FQGNSA. CDR3 sequence reads: CASSLLGGNYGYTF. CDR3 bases: TGTGCCAGCAGCTTACTAGGCGGCAACTATGGCTACACCTTC.

V is TRBV6-5 and J is TRBJ1-2; the D is unclear. This CDR3 region has 13 residues. The germline V and J ends were trimmed by 7 bases and 7 bases, with 16 bases remaining between them. Per the germline V gene, CDR1 is MNHEY and CDR2 is SVGAGI. The CDR3 nucleotides read TGTGCCAGCACACGACGGGTTGAAGGTGGCTACACCTTC. This codes for CASTRRVEGGYTF.

The V and J genes are TRBV7-3 and TRBJ2-1; unclear D gene. V lost 1 base to trimming and J lost 7 bases, with 14 bases between them. The CDR3 has 15 residues. The germline CDR1 and CDR2 sequences are SGHTA and FQGTGA. The DNA of the CDR3 is TGTGCCAGCAGCTTAATTGCTAGTGGGTATAATGAGCAGTTCTTC. It yields the protein CASSLIASGYNEQFF. Full variable domain (missing parts from reference TRBV7-3 and TRBJ2-1): GAGVSQTPSNKVTEKGKYVELRCDPISGHTALYWYRQSLGQGPEFLIYFQGTGAADDSGLPNDRFFAVRPEGSVSTLKIQRTERGDSAVYLCASSLIASGYNEQFFGPGTRLTVL.

V and J are TRBV4-1 and TRBJ2-1; 7 bases are a match to TRBD2. CDR3 length: 15 amino acids. Germline values: CDR1 MGHRA, CDR2 YSYEKL. With 5 bases clipped from V and 5 bases from J, the junction kept 9 bases outside the gene matches. For the CDR3, the DNA is TGCGCCAGCAGCTCACGGGTGGGGGGGAACAATGAGCAGTTCTTC. It translates to CASSSRVGGNNEQFF.

The chain joins TRBV2 to TRBJ1-6; a possible D gene is TRBD1 (6 bases). The germline V and J ends were trimmed by 6 bases and 6 bases, with 18 bases remaining between them. The CDR3 is made up of 16 amino acids. Germline V gene data show CDR1 as SNHLY and CDR2 as FYNNEI. The CDR3 DNA is TGTGCCAGCAGCGAACAGGGAGGGCTGGGTAATTCACCCCTCCACTTT. Translated, it gives CASSEQGGLGNSPLHF.

This sequence joins TRBV7-6 and TRBJ2-7; D is unclear. Germline V gives CDR1 SGHVS, CDR2 FNYEAQ. Trimming shortened V by 4 bases and J by 3 bases, and 7 bases separated the two germline ends. The CDR3 runs 12 residues. CDR3 sequence (DNA): TGTGCCAGCAGCTGGGCCGGCTACGAGCAGTACTTC. Amino acid sequence: CASSWAGYEQYF.

This clone was recorded only once. The genes are TRBV10-3 and TRBJ1-2; 9 positions agree with TRBD1. Germline CDR1 is ENHRY and CDR2 is SYGVKD. Unmatched junction bases numbered 3, after V lost 2 bases and J lost 2 bases. The CDR3 consists of 15 residues. The chain's CDR3 is CAISEGTGNNYGYTF. CDR3 sequence (DNA): TGTGCCATCAGTGAGGGGACAGGGAACAACTATGGCTACACCTTC.

This chain connects TRBV7-9 to TRBJ2-3, with TRBD2 matching 10 bases. The V and J ends lost 5 bases and 2 bases, in that order; junction bases with no gene match: 7. Per the germline V gene, CDR1 is SEHNR and CDR2 is FQNEAQ (reference sequence). CDR3 length: 16 residues. In nucleotides, the CDR3 is TGTGCCAGCAGCCGCGGACTAGCGGATTACACAGATACGCAGTATTTT. Translated, it gives CASSRGLADYTDTQYF.

As to this clone: This same CDR3 is encoded by further DNA sequences in the sample. The chain recombines TRBV9 with TRBJ1-6; no clear D. Trimming took 3 bases from V and 0 from J, leaving 7 bases between them. Germline CDR1 reads SGDLS; CDR2 reads YYNGEE. The CDR3 is made up of 15 amino acids. Written as DNA, the CDR3 is TGTGCCAGCAGCGCCCCAGGCTCCTATAATTCACCCCTCCACTTT. Translation: CASSAPGSYNSPLHF. Combining the CDR3 with reference TRBV9 and TRBJ1-6 gives the whole variable domain DSGVTQTPKHLITATGQRVTLRCSPRSGDLSVYWYQQSLDQGLQFLIQYYNGEERAKGNILERFSAQQFPDLHSELNLSSLELGDSALYFCASSAPGSYNSPLHFGNGTRLTVT.

The genes are TRBV7-2 and TRBJ1-2; maybe TRBD1 (5 bases). Germline CDR1 and CDR2: SGHTA and FQGNSA. V was trimmed by 1 base and J by 5 bases, leaving 8 bases between them. This CDR3 is 13 amino acids long. The CDR3 spells CASSLGGGYGYTF. CDR3 bases: TGTGCCAGCAGCTTAGGGGGGGGATATGGCTACACCTTC.

This clone was seen once. This chain uses TRBV11-2 with TRBJ2-3; TRBD2 is a possible D gene (7 bases). CDR1 is SGHAT and CDR2 is FQNNGV in the germline V gene. This CDR3 is 15 amino acids long. V lost 4 bases and J lost 1, with 12 bases in between. In nucleotides, the CDR3 is TGTGCCAGCAGCTGGACCGGGGGGCGCACAGATACGCAGTATTTT. It codes for CASSWTGGRTDTQYF.

V gene TRBV13 combines with J gene TRBJ1-4; D is unclear. Germline V gene lookup returns CDR1 PRHDT and CDR2 FYEKMQ (reference sequence). This CDR3 comprises 17 residues. V lost 0 bases and J lost 0, with 11 bases in between. CDR3 DNA: TGTGCCAGCAGCTTAGGATGGACGGGAGCAACTAATGAAAAACTGTTTTTT. The encoded protein is CASSLGWTGATNEKLFF.

This chain links TRBV5-1 with TRBJ1-6, with 7 bases matching TRBD1. V lost 4 bases to trimming and J lost 9 bases; unmatched junction nucleotides: 10. There are 15 residues in the CDR3. Germline CDR1 SGHRS, CDR2 YFSETQ. The CDR3 sequence: CASSGSGQDGSPLHF. The CDR3, as DNA: TGCGCCAGCAGCGGGAGTGGACAGGACGGTTCACCCCTCCACTTT.

This chain uses TRBV18 with TRBJ2-3; unclear D gene. The CDR3 is made up of 12 amino acids. V lost 6 bases to trimming and J lost 6 bases, with 10 bases between them. The germline V gene has CDR1 KGHSH and CDR2 LQKENI. The CDR3 region is CASSSPSDTQYF. For the CDR3, the DNA is TGTGCCAGCTCTTCCCCCTCTGATACGCAGTATTTT.

The chain has TRBV29-1 and TRBJ2-2, with D tentatively TRBD1 (7 bases). In germline, CDR1 is SQVTM, CDR2 ANQGSEA. CDR3 length: 13 residues. The V end lost 5 bases, the J end lost 5 bases, and 12 bases lay between the germline ends. CDR3 in amino acids: CSVMTGRTGELFF. As DNA, the CDR3 is TGCAGCGTTATGACAGGGAGGACCGGGGAGCTGTTTTTT.

The genes are TRBV11-2 and TRBJ2-2; 7 positions match TRBD1. There are 15 residues in the CDR3. Germline CDR1 SGHAT, CDR2 FQNNGV. Unmatched junction bases numbered 3, after V lost 5 bases and J lost 0 bases. In DNA, the CDR3 is TGTGCCAGCAGCATCGGGACAGCGAACACCGGGGAGCTGTTTTTT. It is translated as CASSIGTANTGELFF.

This rearrangement joins TRBV5-1 to TRBJ2-7, with 8 bases that match TRBD1. Per germline, CDR1 SGHRS and CDR2 YFSETQ. Losses at the gene ends were 3 bases for V and 4 bases for J; bases not matched to a gene: 9. This CDR3 spans 15 amino acids. CDR3 loop: CASSSHTGQGYEQYF. The DNA for the CDR3 is TGCGCCAGCAGCTCTCACACAGGACAGGGATACGAGCAGTACTTC.

The V call is TRBV2, the J call TRBJ1-4, with 9 bases fitting TRBD1. Per the germline V gene, CDR1 is SNHLY and CDR2 is FYNNEI. The CDR3 is made up of 15 amino acids. V shed 7 bases and J 8 bases; nucleotides not matched to a gene: 11. This CDR3 reads CASTADRGGSEKLFF. The CDR3 DNA sequence: TGTGCCAGCACCGCGGACAGGGGAGGAAGCGAAAAACTGTTTTTT.

The chain recombines TRBV27 with TRBJ1-5, with 9 bases lining up with TRBD1. The germline V gene has CDR1 MNHEY and CDR2 SMNVEV (reference sequence). This CDR3 comprises 14 residues. J lost 1 base, V lost 6 bases, and 1 base had no gene match. CDR3: CASRDRGSNQPQHF. The CDR3 DNA reads as TGTGCCAGCAGGGACAGGGGCAGCAATCAGCCCCAGCATTTT.